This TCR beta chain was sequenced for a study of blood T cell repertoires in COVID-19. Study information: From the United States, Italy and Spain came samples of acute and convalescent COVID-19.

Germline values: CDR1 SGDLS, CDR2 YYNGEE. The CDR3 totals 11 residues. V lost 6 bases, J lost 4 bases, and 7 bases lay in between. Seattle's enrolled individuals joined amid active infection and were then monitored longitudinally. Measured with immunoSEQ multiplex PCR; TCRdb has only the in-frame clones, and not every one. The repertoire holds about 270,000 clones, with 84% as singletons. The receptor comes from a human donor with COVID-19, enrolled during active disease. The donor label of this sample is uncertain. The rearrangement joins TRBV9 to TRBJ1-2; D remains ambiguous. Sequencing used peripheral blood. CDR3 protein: CASTHPYGYTF. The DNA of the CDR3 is TGTGCCAGCACCCATCCCTATGGCTACACCTTC.